This T cell receptor beta chain was recorded in a study of blood T cells in healthy people across ages. The CDR3 runs to 14 residues. Germline CDR1 and CDR2: LGHNA and YSLEER. Between the trimmed V and J ends, which lost 0 bases and 3 bases, there was a span of 9 bases. A second PCR of about 7 to 12 cycles used a sample-barcoded 5' primer and a J-beta primer mix. TCRdb analysed the 5' RACE reads with MiXCR anew, one entry per CDR3 protein. The sample has some 800,000 distinct CDR3 sequences; roughly 25% are singletons. These same data were also listed under a study on T cells of mothers and their children.

The receptor was derived from a boy under 18 in good health. Material: blood. The chain links TRBV4-3 to TRBJ2-7, with no clear D. CDR3 in DNA: TGCGCCAGCAGCCAAGATCGTGTCGACTACGAGCAGTACTTC. This codes for CASSQDRVDYEQYF.